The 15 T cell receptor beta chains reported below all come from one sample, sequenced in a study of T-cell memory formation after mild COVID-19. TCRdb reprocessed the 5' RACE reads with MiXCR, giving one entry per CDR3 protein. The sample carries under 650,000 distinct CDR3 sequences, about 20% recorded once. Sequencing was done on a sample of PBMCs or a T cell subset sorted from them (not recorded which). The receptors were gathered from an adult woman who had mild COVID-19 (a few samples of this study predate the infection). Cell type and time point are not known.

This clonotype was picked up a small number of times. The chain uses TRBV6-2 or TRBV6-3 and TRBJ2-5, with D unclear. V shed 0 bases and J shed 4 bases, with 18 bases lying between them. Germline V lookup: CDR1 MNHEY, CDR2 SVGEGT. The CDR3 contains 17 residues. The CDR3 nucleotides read TGTGCCAGCAGTTACTCGGGGTTGTACAGAACTGCAGAGACCCAGTACTTC. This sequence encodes CASSYSGLYRTAETQYF.

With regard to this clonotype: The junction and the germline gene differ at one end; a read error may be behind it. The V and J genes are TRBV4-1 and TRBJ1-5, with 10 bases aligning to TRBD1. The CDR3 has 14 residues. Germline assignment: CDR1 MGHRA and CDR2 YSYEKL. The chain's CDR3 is CASTLTGGKQPQHF. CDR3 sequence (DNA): TGCGCCAGCACCCTGACAGGGGGCAAACAGCCCCAGCATTTT.

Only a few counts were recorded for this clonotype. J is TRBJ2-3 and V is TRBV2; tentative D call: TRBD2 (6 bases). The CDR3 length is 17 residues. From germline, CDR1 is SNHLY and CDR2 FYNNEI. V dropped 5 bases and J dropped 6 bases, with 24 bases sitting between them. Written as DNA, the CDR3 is TGTGCCAGCAGTCGATCCTCGACGGGAGAGAGGACGGATACGCAGTATTTT. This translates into CASSRSSTGERTDTQYF.

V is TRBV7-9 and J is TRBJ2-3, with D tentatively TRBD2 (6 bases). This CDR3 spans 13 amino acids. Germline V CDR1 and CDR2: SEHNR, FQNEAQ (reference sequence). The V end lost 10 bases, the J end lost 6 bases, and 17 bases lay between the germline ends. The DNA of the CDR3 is TGTGCCACTCTAACAGGAAGCGGGGATACGCAGTATTTT. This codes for CATLTGSGDTQYF.

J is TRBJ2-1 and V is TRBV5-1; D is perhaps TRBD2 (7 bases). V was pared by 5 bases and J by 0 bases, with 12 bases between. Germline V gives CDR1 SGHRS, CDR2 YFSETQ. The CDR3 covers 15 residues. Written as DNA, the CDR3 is TGCGCCAGCAGTGGGAGGGGGGGCTCCTACAATGAGCAGTTCTTC. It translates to CASSGRGGSYNEQFF.

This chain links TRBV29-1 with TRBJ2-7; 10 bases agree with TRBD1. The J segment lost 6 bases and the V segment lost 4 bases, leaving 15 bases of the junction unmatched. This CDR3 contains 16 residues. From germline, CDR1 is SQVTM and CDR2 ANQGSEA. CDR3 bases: TGCAGCGTTGTGTTTGGTTATGCAGGGACAGGGGCCGAGCAGTACTTC. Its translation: CSVVFGYAGTGAEQYF.

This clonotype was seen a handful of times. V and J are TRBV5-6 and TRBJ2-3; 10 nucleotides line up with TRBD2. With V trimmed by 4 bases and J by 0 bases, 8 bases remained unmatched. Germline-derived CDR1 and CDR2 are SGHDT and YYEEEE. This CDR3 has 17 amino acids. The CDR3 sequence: CASSRFTSGVSTDTQYF. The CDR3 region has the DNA TGTGCCAGCAGCCGATTTACTAGCGGGGTTAGCACAGATACGCAGTATTTT.

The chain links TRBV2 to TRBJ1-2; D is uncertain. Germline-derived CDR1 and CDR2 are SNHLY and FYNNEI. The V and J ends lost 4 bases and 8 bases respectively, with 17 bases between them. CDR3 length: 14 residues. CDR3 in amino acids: CASSVHRKSSGYTF. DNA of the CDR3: TGTGCCAGCAGTGTCCATCGGAAATCCAGCGGCTACACCTTC.

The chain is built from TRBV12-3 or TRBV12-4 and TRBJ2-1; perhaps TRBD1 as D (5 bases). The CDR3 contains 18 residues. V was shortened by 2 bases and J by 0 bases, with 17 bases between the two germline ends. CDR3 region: CASSLPSHVQGSYNEQFF. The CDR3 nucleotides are TGTGCCAGCAGTTTACCCAGCCACGTGCAGGGCTCCTACAATGAGCAGTTCTTC.

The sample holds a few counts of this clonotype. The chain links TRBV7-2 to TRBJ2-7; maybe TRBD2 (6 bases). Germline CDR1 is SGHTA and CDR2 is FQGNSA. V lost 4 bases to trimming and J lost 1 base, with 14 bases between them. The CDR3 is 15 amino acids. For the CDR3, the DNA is TGTGCCAGCAGCTGGATGGGACTGGGATCCTACGAGCAGTACTTC. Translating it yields CASSWMGLGSYEQYF.

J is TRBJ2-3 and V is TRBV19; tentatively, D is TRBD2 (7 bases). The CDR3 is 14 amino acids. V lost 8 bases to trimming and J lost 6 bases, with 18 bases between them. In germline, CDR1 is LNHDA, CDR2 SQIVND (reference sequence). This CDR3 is CASVEGGARDTQYF. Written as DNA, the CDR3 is TGTGCCAGTGTCGAGGGGGGGGCGAGGGATACGCAGTATTTT.

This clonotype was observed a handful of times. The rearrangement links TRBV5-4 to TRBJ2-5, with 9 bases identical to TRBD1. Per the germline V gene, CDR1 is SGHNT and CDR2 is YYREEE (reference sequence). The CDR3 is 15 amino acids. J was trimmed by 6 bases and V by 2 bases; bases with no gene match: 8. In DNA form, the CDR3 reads TGTGCCAGCAGCTTTGCGGGACAGGGCCGAAAGACCCAGTACTTC. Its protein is CASSFAGQGRKTQYF.

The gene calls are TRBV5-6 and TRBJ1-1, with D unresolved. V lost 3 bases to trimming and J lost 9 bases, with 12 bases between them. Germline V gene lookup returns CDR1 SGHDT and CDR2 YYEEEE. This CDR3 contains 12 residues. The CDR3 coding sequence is TGTGCCAGCAGCTCGATGGACGGGAAAGCTTTCTTT. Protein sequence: CASSSMDGKAFF.

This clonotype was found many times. CDR3 sequence (DNA): TGCGCCAGCAGCTTCGGGACAGGGAACACTGAAGCTTTCTTT. Residues: CASSFGTGNTEAFF. V gene TRBV5-1 combines with J gene TRBJ1-1, with 8 bases matching TRBD1. The germline gives CDR1 SGHRS, CDR2 YFSETQ. V was pared by 2 bases and J by 1 base, with 1 base of the junction left unmatched. The CDR3 runs to 14 residues. Filled out from reference TRBV5-1 and TRBJ1-1, the complete variable domain reads KAGVTQTPRYLIKTRGQQVTLSCSPISGHRSVSWYQQTPGQGLQFLFEYFSETQRNKGNFPGRFSGRQFSNSRSEMNVSTLELGDSALYLCASSFGTGNTEAFFGQGTRLTVV.

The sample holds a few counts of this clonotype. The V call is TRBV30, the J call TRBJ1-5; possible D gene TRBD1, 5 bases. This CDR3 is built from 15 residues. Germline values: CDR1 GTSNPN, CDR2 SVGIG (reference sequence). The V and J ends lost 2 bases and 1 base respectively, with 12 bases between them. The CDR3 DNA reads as TGTGCCTGGAGTCTGGGGGAATGGAGCAATCAGCCCCAGCATTTT. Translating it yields CAWSLGEWSNQPQHF. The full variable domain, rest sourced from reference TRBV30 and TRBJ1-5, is SQTIHQWPATLVQPVGSPLSLECTVEGTSNPNLYWYRQAAGRGLQLLFYSVGIGQISSEVPQNLSASRPQDRQFILSSKKLLLSDSGFYLCAWSLGEWSNQPQHFGDGTRLSIL.